These 24 T cell receptor beta chains originate from one sample sequenced in a study of identical twins. TCRdb analysed the 5' RACE reads with MiXCR anew, one entry per CDR3 protein. The data contain around 1.7 million distinct CDR3 sequences, more than 30% of them singletons. Input material: cord blood. The receptors were sampled from a newborn girl in good health.

The gene calls are TRBV7-9 and TRBJ1-6; D ambiguous. Germline assignment: CDR1 SEHNR and CDR2 FQNEAQ (reference sequence). This CDR3 spans 18 amino acids. Trimming removed 3 bases at V and 4 bases at J, with 19 bases between. CDR3: CASSFGHARAVYNSPLHF. The CDR3 DNA reads TGTGCCAGCAGCTTTGGTCACGCCCGGGCCGTATATAATTCACCCCTCCACTTT.

The sample holds a few counts of this clonotype. The DNA of the CDR3 is TGCAGTGCTAGCCCCTGGGGAGCGGGGGGTAGGGAGACCCAGTACTTC. It is translated as CSASPWGAGGRETQYF. The chain links TRBV20-1 to TRBJ2-5; 9 bases are shared with TRBD2. CDR1 is DFQATT and CDR2 is SNEGSKA in the germline V gene (reference sequence). The CDR3 consists of 16 residues. Trimming at V came to 3 bases and at J to 5 bases, leaving 13 bases not matched to a gene.

The rearrangement uses TRBV20-1 and TRBJ2-7; perhaps D is TRBD1 or TRBD2 (5 bases each). Between the trimmed V and J ends, which lost 6 bases and 7 bases, there was a span of 22 bases. Per the germline V gene, CDR1 is DFQATT and CDR2 is SNEGSKA (reference sequence). This CDR3 is 14 amino acids long. CDR3 loop: CSARDPKGRNEQYF. CDR3 DNA sequence: TGCAGTGCCCGGGACCCTAAAGGGCGTAATGAGCAGTACTTC.

The V and J genes are TRBV16 and TRBJ1-4, with D possibly being TRBD1 (5 bases). CDR1 and CDR2 (germline): KGHSY, FQNENV. The CDR3 has 16 residues. V shed 0 bases and J shed 5 bases, with 13 bases lying between them. Here the CDR3 reads CASSQSKAGKNEKLFF. CDR3 DNA sequence: TGTGCCAGCAGCCAATCGAAGGCAGGGAAGAATGAAAAACTGTTTTTT.

Worth noting for this clonotype: A much larger clone differs from this one at a single base, so this may be a read error. CDR3 amino acids: CASSQRGGGTGVNEQYF. CDR3 nucleotide sequence: TGTGCCAGCAGCCAACGGGGTGGCGGGACAGGGGTTAATGAGCAGTACTTC. The genes are TRBV4-2 and TRBJ2-4, with 10 bases fitting TRBD1. The V and J ends lost 2 bases and 13 bases, in that order; junction bases with no gene match: 17. The germline V gene encodes CDR1 LGHNA and CDR2 YNFKEQ. The CDR3 sequence is 17 residues long.

The table lists this clonotype with a few counts. The J gene is TRBJ2-3, the V gene TRBV15, with a tentative D call TRBD2 (6 bases). Germline CDR1 reads LNHNV; CDR2 reads YYDKDF (reference sequence). The ends were cut back, 1 base at V and 4 bases at J, with 12 bases in the middle. The CDR3 totals 15 residues. CDR3 region: CATSRVRSSADTQYF. The CDR3 coding sequence is TGTGCCACCAGCAGAGTTCGGTCTAGCGCAGATACGCAGTATTTT.

The chain joins TRBV14 to TRBJ2-1; possible D gene TRBD2, 6 bases. This CDR3 comprises 15 residues. V dropped 4 bases and J dropped 1 base, with 11 bases sitting between them. Germline values: CDR1 SGHDN, CDR2 FVKESK. The CDR3 nucleotides are TGTGCCAGCAGCCGGAGGGAAACTTCCTACAATGAGCAGTTCTTC. It yields the protein CASSRRETSYNEQFF.

This clonotype came up a few times. The rearrangement links TRBV29-1 to TRBJ2-2; D possibly corresponds to TRBD1 (7 bases). V lost 5 bases and J 6 bases, leaving 16 bases between the germline ends. The germline V gene has CDR1 SQVTM and CDR2 ANQGSEA. The CDR3 consists of 14 residues. CDR3 in DNA: TGCAGCGTTCGACAGGGACTGGTGGCCGGGGAGCTGTTTTTT. Encoded protein: CSVRQGLVAGELFF.

There are a few counts of this clonotype. This sequence joins TRBV21-1 and TRBJ1-1; the D segment call TRBD1 is taken from the table without a DNA check. TRBV21-1 is designated a pseudogene. This CDR3 comprises 15 residues. The CDR3 reads CASSKGDSPNTEAFF. The CDR3 region has the DNA TGTGCCAGCAGCAAAGGGGACAGTCCGAACACTGAAGCTTTCTTT.

The genes are TRBV6-1 and TRBJ1-5; tentatively, D is TRBD1 (6 bases). Trimming left V 4 bases short and J 6 bases short, with 16 bases between. The length of the CDR3 is 15 residues. Germline values: CDR1 MNHNS, CDR2 SASEGT. The CDR3 DNA sequence: TGTGCCAGCAGTGTATATCAGGGGTCAACTCAGCCCCAGCATTTT. Amino acids: CASSVYQGSTQPQHF.

This chain links TRBV3-1 with TRBJ2-7, with 8 bases identical to TRBD2. The CDR3 loop spans 14 amino acids. V lost 4 bases and J lost 7; bases outside the gene matches: 9. CDR1 and CDR2 from the germline V gene are LGHDT and YNNKEL (reference sequence). CDR3 region: CASSLLAGRNEQYF. The CDR3 nucleotides are TGTGCCAGCAGCCTGCTAGCGGGTCGCAATGAGCAGTACTTC.

This clonotype was picked up a small number of times. The rearrangement joins TRBV10-3 to TRBJ2-5; the D is unclear. The germline CDR1 and CDR2 sequences are ENHRY and SYGVKD. Trimming stripped 7 bases from V and 0 bases from J, with 6 bases between. The CDR3 totals 12 residues. CDR3 residues: CAIKSHQETQYF. The DNA for the CDR3 is TGTGCCATCAAATCCCACCAAGAGACCCAGTACTTC.

This clonotype was observed a few times. The rearrangement links TRBV5-1 to TRBJ2-3; 10 bases map to TRBD2. Per the germline V gene, CDR1 is SGHRS and CDR2 is YFSETQ. The CDR3 spans 16 residues. With 0 bases clipped from V and 2 bases from J, the junction kept 3 bases outside the gene matches. The CDR3, as DNA: TGCGCCAGCAGCTTGGTACTAGCGGGGTTCACAGATACGCAGTATTTT. This sequence encodes CASSLVLAGFTDTQYF.

This clonotype was counted ten times or more. The chain uses TRBV3-1 and TRBJ2-5; D is ambiguous. With 0 bases removed from V and 1 base from J, the gap between germline ends came to 9 bases. CDR1 LGHDT and CDR2 YNNKEL come from the germline V gene (reference sequence). This CDR3 comprises 15 residues. The CDR3 DNA reads as TGTGCCAGCAGCCAAGACCCGGGCCTCCAAGAGACCCAGTACTTC. This gives the protein CASSQDPGLQETQYF.

This clonotype has a count of ten or more. The CDR3 coding sequence is TGTGCCAGCAGTTTATGCGGGACAGTAGAAGATTACGAGCAGTACTTC. Protein: CASSLCGTVEDYEQYF. The V and J genes are TRBV28 and TRBJ2-7; 7 bases fit TRBD1. There are 16 residues in the CDR3. Trimming took 0 bases from V and 4 from J; bases not matched to a gene: 9. Germline lookup yields CDR1 MDHEN and CDR2 SYDVKM.

The CDR3: CASSQERADYGYTF. CDR3 coding DNA: TGTGCCAGCAGCCAAGAACGGGCGGACTATGGCTACACCTTC. The V gene is TRBV3-1, the J gene TRBJ1-2, with D uncertain. Trimming removed 0 bases from V and 3 bases from J, with 8 bases in between. The CDR3 runs 14 residues. The V gene's germline CDR1 is LGHDT and CDR2 YNNKEL (reference sequence).

The gene calls are TRBV30 and TRBJ2-1; no firm D call. The CDR3 has 13 residues. The V end lost 2 bases, the J end lost 0 bases, and 5 bases lay between the germline ends. Germline CDR1 and CDR2: GTSNPN and SVGIG (reference sequence). The CDR3 region is CAWSPDSYNEQFF. Here the CDR3 DNA reads TGTGCCTGGAGTCCCGACTCCTACAATGAGCAGTTCTTC.

This rearrangement joins TRBV5-5 to TRBJ1-1; D possibly corresponds to TRBD1 (6 bases). The V and J ends lost 0 bases and 1 base respectively, with 10 bases between them. CDR3 length: 15 amino acids. Per germline, CDR1 SGHKS and CDR2 YYEKEE (reference sequence). CDR3 sequence: CASSLEGHRNTEAFF. DNA for the CDR3: TGTGCCAGCAGCTTGGAGGGACACCGGAACACTGAAGCTTTCTTT.

The rearrangement links TRBV7-9 to TRBJ2-5; 11 bases match TRBD2. The V gene's germline CDR1 is SEHNR and CDR2 FQNEAQ (reference sequence). Trimming removed 0 bases from V and 11 bases from J; junction bases left unmatched: 14. CDR3 length: 17 amino acids. DNA of the CDR3: TGTGCCAGCAGCTTAGCTCGGACTAGCGGGTCCTACAATGAGCAGTACTTC. It specifies CASSLARTSGSYNEQYF.

This clonotype appeared a few times. J is TRBJ2-1 and V is TRBV6-5; either TRBD1 or TRBD2 may fit D (6 bases each). Germline V gene sequence: CDR1 MNHEY, CDR2 SVGAGI. The CDR3 is 16 amino acids. Trimming removed 5 bases at V and 4 bases at J, with 18 bases between. The CDR3 DNA reads as TGTGCCAGCAGTAGAGGAGGGGGGTTCCAATACAATGAGCAGTTCTTC. Its translation: CASSRGGGFQYNEQFF.

This clonotype was seen only a few times. V usage is TRBV20-1 and J usage is TRBJ2-1; 11 bases map to TRBD2. Germline V gene sequence: CDR1 DFQATT, CDR2 SNEGSKA (reference sequence). The V segment lost 0 bases and the J segment 4 bases; nucleotides outside the gene matches: 5. The length of the CDR3 is 16 residues. As DNA, the CDR3 is TGCAGTGCTAGAGATAGGCTAGCGGGAGGATACAATGAGCAGTTCTTC. Encoded protein: CSARDRLAGGYNEQFF.

This sequence joins TRBV5-5 and TRBJ2-1; D gene unclear. Trimming removed 0 bases at V and 0 bases at J, with 10 bases between. In germline, CDR1 is SGHKS, CDR2 YYEKEE (reference sequence). The CDR3 is 16 residues long. The CDR3 protein is CASSLEGHRSYNEQFF. The DNA of the CDR3 is TGTGCCAGCAGCTTGGAGGGCCATCGCTCCTACAATGAGCAGTTCTTC.

V gene TRBV29-1 combines with J gene TRBJ2-2, with D possibly being TRBD1 (6 bases). Trimming took 6 bases from V and 5 from J, leaving 16 bases between them. CDR1 SQVTM and CDR2 ANQGSEA come from the germline V gene. The CDR3 is made up of 14 amino acids. The CDR3 reads CSVDGLRGTGELFF. As DNA, the CDR3 is TGCAGCGTCGACGGGCTCAGGGGAACCGGGGAGCTGTTTTTT.

This clonotype was observed a handful of times. The chain couples TRBV6-5 to TRBJ2-3, with 8 positions matching TRBD1. The CDR3 sequence is 14 residues long. Germline lookup yields CDR1 MNHEY and CDR2 SVGAGI. V was pared by 6 bases and J by 4 bases, with 6 bases of the junction left unmatched. DNA of the CDR3: TGTGCCAGCAGGCTGACAGGGGTCGCAGATACGCAGTATTTT. Translation: CASRLTGVADTQYF.